The T cell receptor (beta chain) described here comes from a study of T cell changes during pregnancy in multiple sclerosis. The data were produced by immunoSEQ multiplex PCR, yet TCRdb's version contains in-frame clones alone and is incomplete. The sample consists of about 80,000 clones, about 92% of them appearing once. Germline loops: CDR1 MDHEN, CDR2 SYDVKM. This CDR3 contains 13 residues. The V end was cut by 2 bases, the J end by 0 bases, with 4 bases between. The TCR sequence derives from a female donor in good health, enrolled as a control in a pregnancy study. The V call is TRBV28, the J call TRBJ2-5; D not certain. Sequences were derived from peripheral blood, sampled after pregnancy. The CDR3 DNA reads as TGTGCCAGCAGTTTAGCGTACCAAGAGACCCAGTACTTC. It encodes CASSLAYQETQYF.